These 28 T cell receptor beta chains came from one sample sequenced in a study of blood T cells in healthy people across ages. It was with a sample-barcoded 5' primer and a J-beta primer mix that a second PCR of about 7 to 12 cycles was run. MiXCR was run by TCRdb on the 5' RACE reads, yielding one entry per CDR3 protein. The sample holds around 1.5 million distinct CDR3 sequences, 35% to 45% seen once. Sequenced material: blood. The receptors stem from a young woman in good health.

The rearrangement uses TRBV3-1 and TRBJ2-7; 7 bases agree with TRBD1. Per germline, CDR1 LGHDT and CDR2 YNNKEL (reference sequence). The V segment lost 6 bases and the J segment 2 bases; nucleotides outside the gene matches: 13. The CDR3 is 16 residues long. The CDR3 nucleotides are TGTGCCAGCAGTCACCGCGGACAGGCAGTTACCTACGAGCAGTACTTC. Amino acid sequence: CASSHRGQAVTYEQYF.

This clonotype was counted between two and nine times. The chain uses TRBV5-1 and TRBJ2-1, with 7 bases that match TRBD1. J was trimmed by 2 bases and V by 3 bases; bases with no gene match: 2. The germline CDR1 and CDR2 sequences are SGHRS and YFSETQ. The CDR3 contains 14 residues. Here the CDR3 reads CASSWGTAYNEQFF. In DNA, the CDR3 is TGCGCCAGCAGCTGGGGGACAGCCTACAATGAGCAGTTCTTC.

This sequence joins TRBV18 and TRBJ2-4; 9 bases are a match to TRBD1. The better agreement between TRBJ2-5 and the DNA end casts doubt on the J call. Germline V gene data show CDR1 as KGHSH and CDR2 as LQKENI. The CDR3 has 15 amino acids. Here the CDR3 DNA reads TGTGCCAGCTCACCTCAGACAGGGGGGACAGAGACCCAGTACTTC. Its protein is CASSPQTGGTETQYF.

This chain connects TRBV20-1 to TRBJ2-7; D is possibly TRBD1 or TRBD2 (5 bases each). The CDR3 runs to 14 residues. Germline CDR1 reads DFQATT; CDR2 reads SNEGSKA (reference sequence). V shed 6 bases and J shed 0 bases, with 15 bases lying between them. CDR3 amino acids: CSAPLRGASYEQYF. Here the CDR3 DNA reads TGCAGTGCCCCACTACGGGGCGCCTCCTACGAGCAGTACTTC.

As to this clonotype: This may be a read error: a much more frequent sequence differs by one nucleotide. V is TRBV24-1 and J is TRBJ2-1, with TRBD2 matching 8 bases. The CDR3 is made up of 16 amino acids. The ends lost 4 bases at V and 2 bases at J; junction bases unmatched: 6. Germline V gene sequence: CDR1 KGHDR, CDR2 SFDVKD. The CDR3 bases are TGTGCCACCAGTGACTCAGTAGCGGGAACCTACAATGAGCAGTTCTTC. This codes for CATSDSVAGTYNEQFF.

This clonotype showed up just a few times. J is TRBJ1-4 and V is TRBV29-1, with unresolved D. This CDR3 spans 10 amino acids. CDR1 is SQVTM, CDR2 ANQGSEA, per germline. Trimming stripped 4 bases from V and 8 bases from J, with 5 bases between. The CDR3 sequence is CSVASEKLFF. The CDR3 nucleotides read TGCAGCGTTGCTTCCGAAAAACTGTTTTTT.

V gene TRBV12-5 combines with J gene TRBJ2-5; 8 nucleotides agree with TRBD2. The V gene's germline CDR1 is LGHNT and CDR2 FRNRAP. The CDR3 loop spans 18 amino acids. V shed 1 base and J 2 bases; nucleotides not matched to a gene: 12. The CDR3 sequence: CASGLGSKGLDIQETQYF. The CDR3 coding sequence is TGTGCTAGTGGTTTGGGGTCTAAGGGACTAGATATTCAAGAGACCCAGTACTTC. The full variable domain, in which reference TRBV12-5 and TRBJ2-5 provide the parts outside the CDR3, is DARVTQTPRHKVTEMGQEVTMRCQPILGHNTVFWYRQTMMQGLELLAYFRNRAPLDDSGMPKDRFSAEMPDATLATLKIQPSEPRDSAVYFCASGLGSKGLDIQETQYFGPGTRLLVL.

The chain has TRBV20-1 and TRBJ2-1; 7 bases map to TRBD1. The CDR3 sequence is 15 residues long. V trimming: 3 bases; J trimming: 5 bases; junction bases outside the gene matches: 10. Per the germline V gene, CDR1 is DFQATT and CDR2 is SNEGSKA (reference sequence). The CDR3 bases are TGCAGTGCTAGGAGTCCCGGACAGGTTAACAATGAGCAGTTCTTC. This translates into CSARSPGQVNNEQFF.

This sequence joins TRBV11-2 and TRBJ2-7, with TRBD2 identical over 7 bases. The CDR3 length is 14 residues. Germline loops: CDR1 SGHAT, CDR2 FQNNGV. J gave up 3 bases and V 5 bases, and 7 bases lay outside the gene matches. The CDR3 DNA reads as TGTGCCAGCAGCAAAAGCGGGGATTACTACGAGCAGTACTTC. It codes for CASSKSGDYYEQYF. Based on the CDR3 plus reference TRBV11-2 and TRBJ2-7, the full variable domain is EAGVAQSPRYKIIEKRQSVAFWCNPISGHATLYWYQQILGQGPKLLIQFQNNGVVDDSQLPKDRFSAERLKGVDSTLKIQPAKLEDSAVYLCASSKSGDYYEQYFGPGTRLTVT.

This clonotype was detected only once. CDR3 DNA sequence: TGCAGTGCTACAAGACCGGTGAGAGTTTGGCAAGAGACCCAGTACTTC. Translating it yields CSATRPVRVWQETQYF. The chain couples TRBV20-1 to TRBJ2-5; D remains unclear. The V and J ends lost 4 bases and 2 bases respectively, with 20 bases between them. The CDR3 is made up of 16 amino acids. From germline, CDR1 is DFQATT and CDR2 SNEGSKA (reference sequence).

V is TRBV6-1 and J is TRBJ1-2, with D possibly being TRBD1 (5 bases). Germline CDR1 and CDR2: MNHNS and SASEGT. V was trimmed by 2 bases and J by 5 bases, leaving 9 bases between them. CDR3 length: 13 residues. CDR3 in amino acids: CASSELRQYGYTF. CDR3 DNA: TGTGCCAGCAGTGAATTGCGACAGTATGGCTACACCTTC.

This clonotype was observed a few times. The rearrangement uses TRBV29-1 and TRBJ2-7; 8 bases match TRBD1. The CDR3 has 14 amino acids. The V gene end was trimmed by 6 bases and the J gene end by 5 bases; junction bases not matched to a gene: 12. Germline CDR1 reads SQVTM; CDR2 reads ANQGSEA. The CDR3 loop is CSVKGQGASNEQYF. CDR3 nucleotides: TGCAGCGTGAAAGGACAGGGAGCTTCCAACGAGCAGTACTTC.

V and J are TRBV6-1 and TRBJ2-5; 14 bases align to TRBD2. The CDR3 totals 15 residues. Germline values: CDR1 MNHNS, CDR2 SASEGT. J lost 11 bases, V lost 10 bases, and 15 bases had no gene match. The CDR3 sequence: CATAAGTSGSNEQYF. In DNA form, the CDR3 reads TGTGCCACCGCGGCGGGGACTAGCGGGAGCAATGAGCAGTACTTC.

The V and J genes are TRBV20-1 and TRBJ1-6, with D tentatively TRBD1 (6 bases). Deletions cut 6 bases from V and 2 bases from J, with 17 bases between. Germline V gene data show CDR1 as DFQATT and CDR2 as SNEGSKA (reference sequence). The CDR3 has 16 amino acids. CDR3: CSARRTEGTYNSPLHF. CDR3 DNA: TGCAGTGCGCGGAGGACAGAAGGGACCTATAATTCACCCCTCCACTTT.

This clonotype was found a few times. Here the CDR3 reads CASSLTLNYGYTF. The CDR3 DNA is TGTGCCAGCAGTTTGACATTGAACTATGGCTACACCTTC. This chain links TRBV6-2 or TRBV6-3 with TRBJ1-2; D is unclear. This CDR3 spans 13 amino acids. V was cut by 4 bases and J by 2 bases, with 8 bases left in between. Germline CDR1 MNHEY, CDR2 SVGEGT.

This clonotype was observed a handful of times. The genes are TRBV12-3 or TRBV12-4 and TRBJ1-6; no clear D. CDR3 length equals 14 residues. The V and J ends lost 1 base and 5 bases respectively, with 6 bases between them. The CDR3 sequence: CASSLDGDNSPLHF. The CDR3 nucleotides read TGTGCCAGCAGTTTAGACGGAGATAATTCACCCCTCCACTTT.

The rearrangement links TRBV20-1 to TRBJ2-4, with a weak D call TRBD1 (6 bases). The J call may be wrong; the DNA end is better matched by TRBJ2-7. The germline CDR1 and CDR2 sequences are DFQATT and SNEGSKA (reference sequence). CDR3 size: 17 residues. DNA for the CDR3: TGCAGTGCCGTAAACCAAGCGGACAGCCGGTTCGTGGACGAGCAGTACTTC. It specifies CSAVNQADSRFVDEQYF.

The rearrangement uses TRBV4-1 and TRBJ2-7, with D perhaps matching TRBD2 (6 bases). Trimming shortened V by 0 bases and J by 0 bases, and 12 bases separated the two germline ends. Germline V CDR1 and CDR2: MGHRA, YSYEKL. The length of the CDR3 is 16 residues. CDR3 DNA: TGCGCCAGCAGCCAAGAACTGGAGGGGACCTCCTACGAGCAGTACTTC. It yields the protein CASSQELEGTSYEQYF.

This clonotype has only one observation. This rearrangement joins TRBV10-3 to TRBJ1-1, with 7 bases fitting TRBD1. Germline V gives CDR1 ENHRY, CDR2 SYGVKD. Trimming cost V 6 bases and J 10 bases; bases outside gene matches: 17. The CDR3 totals 15 residues. The CDR3 is CAISEDAGGRPAAFF. The CDR3 DNA is TGTGCCATCAGCGAAGATGCAGGGGGGAGACCTGCAGCTTTCTTT.

This clonotype has a single count. V gene TRBV30 combines with J gene TRBJ2-7; 8 bases align to TRBD2. This CDR3 is 14 amino acids long. Germline values: CDR1 GTSNPN, CDR2 SVGIG (reference sequence). V was clipped by 4 bases and J by 7 bases; unmatched bases: 12. The CDR3 region has the DNA TGTGCCTGGACCGGTCGGGGGACTAGTTCTGAGCAGTACTTC. Its translation: CAWTGRGTSSEQYF.

This clonotype was counted many times. This chain joins TRBV7-2 and TRBJ2-1; D not resolved. V gave up 0 bases and J gave up 9 bases, with 6 bases separating them. The CDR3 has 12 residues. Germline loops: CDR1 SGHTA, CDR2 FQGNSA. The CDR3 coding sequence is TGTGCCAGCAGCTTAGCGGGGTCTGAGCAGTTCTTC. Its protein product is CASSLAGSEQFF. Looking up the rest from reference TRBV7-2 and TRBJ2-1 gives the full variable domain: GAGVSQSPSNKVTEKGKDVELRCDPISGHTALYWYRQSLGQGLEFLIYFQGNSAPDKSGLPSDRFSAERTGGSVSTLTIQRTQQEDSAVYLCASSLAGSEQFFGPGTRLTVL.

The chain carries TRBV11-2 and TRBJ2-3; the D is unclear. V lost 5 bases and J lost 4, with 13 bases in between. Germline CDR1 and CDR2: SGHAT and FQNNGV. The CDR3 sequence is 14 residues long. CDR3 residues: CASSPGSFSDTQYF. The CDR3 DNA reads TGTGCCAGCAGCCCCGGAAGCTTTTCAGATACGCAGTATTTT.

This clonotype turned up a few times. V gene TRBV7-2 combines with J gene TRBJ1-2, with D perhaps TRBD1 (6 bases). Germline loops: CDR1 SGHTA, CDR2 FQGNSA. V was shortened by 6 bases and J by 2 bases, with 22 bases between the two germline ends. The CDR3 has 17 amino acids. The CDR3 region has the DNA TGTGCCAGCAGTCAAACAATCCTCCAGGGGTTGAACTATGGCTACACCTTC. Its translation: CASSQTILQGLNYGYTF.

The V and J genes are TRBV6-9 and TRBJ2-1, with D tentatively TRBD2 (5 bases). The DNA end is more similar to TRBJ2-7, so the J call may be wrong. The length of the CDR3 is 16 residues. CDR1 is MNHGY and CDR2 is SVAAGI in the germline V gene. DNA of the CDR3: TGTGCCAGCAGTTATCTGAGGGATCCAGGAGGCAATGAGCAGTACTTC. The encoded protein is CASSYLRDPGGNEQYF.

This chain uses TRBV28 with TRBJ2-3, with 8 bases fitting TRBD2. Losses at the gene ends were 5 bases for V and 0 bases for J; bases not matched to a gene: 10. This CDR3 has 17 amino acids. Germline V gene sequence: CDR1 MDHEN, CDR2 SYDVKM. DNA for the CDR3: TGTGCCAGCAGTCTCAGCCGGCTAGCGGGTAGCACAGATACGCAGTATTTT. It yields the protein CASSLSRLAGSTDTQYF.

The chain employs TRBV24-1 and TRBJ2-6; 10 nucleotides match TRBD1. The CDR3 spans 17 residues. Germline V CDR1 and CDR2: KGHDR, SFDVKD. Germline trimming cut 6 bases from V and 0 bases from J; bases unmatched to any gene: 4. This CDR3 reads CATSPWTGGSGANVLTF. The CDR3 bases are TGTGCCACCAGTCCTTGGACAGGGGGCTCTGGGGCCAACGTCCTGACTTTC.

This clonotype came up a few times. This chain joins TRBV6-1 and TRBJ2-1; 9 nucleotides match TRBD2. Per the germline V gene, CDR1 is MNHNS and CDR2 is SASEGT. The CDR3 sequence is 15 residues long. J was trimmed by 6 bases and V by 3 bases; bases with no gene match: 6. The CDR3 region is CASSEGAGGGNEQFF. The CDR3 nucleotides are TGTGCCAGCAGTGAGGGTGCGGGGGGGGGCAATGAGCAGTTCTTC.

This sequence joins TRBV24-1 and TRBJ2-5; D is unclear. The J call is uncertain, as TRBJ2-7 better fits the DNA end. The CDR3 contains 13 residues. The germline CDR1 and CDR2 sequences are KGHDR and SFDVKD. In DNA form, the CDR3 reads TGTGCCACCAGTGACCCTAACAGCCGCGAGCAGTACTTC. Translation: CATSDPNSREQYF.